Described below is a single T cell receptor beta chain sequence and its context. This sample was taken from a study of blood T cell repertoires in COVID-19. Study information: Samples came from the United States, Italy and Spain, spanning acute and convalescent COVID-19. From T cells, B-cell-depleted T cells, or PBMCs came the material, which was cDNA or gDNA.

Germline values: CDR1 LGHDT, CDR2 YNNKEL (reference sequence). CDR3 length equals 17 residues. After removal of 1 base from V and 1 base from J, the junction contained 5 bases not matched to a gene. In the original analysis: Estimation of nucleated cell counts relied on the amplification of reference gene primers. The method was immunoSEQ multiplex PCR; TCRdb's version includes in-frame clones alone and lacks a portion of them. That table is the source of V, J and clone size, and D and trimming were worked out from the DNA. The sample carries 220,000 or so clones, around 84% recorded once. Sample: peripheral blood. This clonotype was sampled from an older woman who had recovered from COVID-19. The genes are TRBV3-1 (or the pseudogene TRBV3-2) and TRBJ2-3; 10 bases line up with TRBD2. The CDR3 DNA reads as TGTGCCAGCAGCCAAGGGGTAGCGGGGGGCCGCACAGATACGCAGTATTTT. Amino acids: CASSQGVAGGRTDTQYF.